The 27 T cell receptor beta chains listed next were all sequenced from one sample in a study of PD-1 blockade in classical Hodgkin lymphoma. Repertoires were generated with immunoSEQ multiplex PCR, while TCRdb's copy carries only in-frame clones and drops some. Among about 4,300 clones listed, 72% were seen once. Time point meaning: cycle 4 day 1 (C4D1), after less than seven weeks of nivolumab. There was relapse after autologous stem cell transplantation in every patient, and there was variation in brentuximab vedotin exposure. The CD8+ T cells came from thawed PBMCs through magnetic negative selection. The sample was CD8+ T cells from blood, taken before the fourth cycle of nivolumab. These receptors all stem from a human donor with classical Hodgkin lymphoma.

J is TRBJ2-3 and V is TRBV27, with a tentative D call TRBD1 (6 bases). Trimming removed 1 base from V and 3 bases from J, with 11 bases in between. CDR3 length: 15 residues. Germline V gene sequence: CDR1 MNHEY, CDR2 SMNVEV (reference sequence). The CDR3 protein is CASSLFWGRTDTQYF. CDR3 DNA: TGTGCCAGCAGTTTATTTTGGGGGCGGACAGATACGCAGTATTTT.

The rearrangement uses TRBV9 and TRBJ1-2; D remains ambiguous. V lost 3 bases and J 3 bases, leaving 12 bases between the germline ends. The germline CDR1 and CDR2 sequences are SGDLS and YYNGEE. This CDR3 comprises 14 residues. The CDR3 DNA reads as TGTGCCAGCAGCGGTCAGTGGGTGGACTATGGCTACACCTTC. This codes for CASSGQWVDYGYTF. The variable domain in full, with the rest retrieved from reference TRBV9 and TRBJ1-2, is DSGVTQTPKHLITATGQRVTLRCSPRSGDLSVYWYQQSLDQGLQFLIQYYNGEERAKGNILERFSAQQFPDLHSELNLSSLELGDSALYFCASSGQWVDYGYTFGSGTRLTVV.

The chain joins TRBV7-9 to TRBJ1-1, with D possibly matching TRBD1 (6 bases). Germline V gene lookup returns CDR1 SEHNR and CDR2 FQNEAQ (reference sequence). The V and J ends lost 8 bases and 7 bases respectively, with 17 bases between them. CDR3 length: 13 residues. The CDR3 reads CASGQGGQFEAFF. The CDR3, as DNA: TGTGCCAGCGGTCAGGGTGGACAGTTTGAAGCTTTCTTT.

The chain carries TRBV5-4 and TRBJ1-3; D unresolved. Between the trimmed V and J ends, which lost 0 bases and 6 bases, there was a span of 7 bases. The CDR3 consists of 13 residues. Germline V gene lookup returns CDR1 SGHNT and CDR2 YYREEE (reference sequence). The CDR3 DNA is TGTGCCAGCAGCTTGGGGGGAGCAAACACCATATATTTT. Its protein is CASSLGGANTIYF.

V gene TRBV5-6 combines with J gene TRBJ2-5, with TRBD1 identical over 7 bases. Germline loops: CDR1 SGHDT, CDR2 YYEEEE. The CDR3 is 15 residues long. The trim removed 0 bases at V and 5 bases at J, leaving 7 bases unmatched. The CDR3 loop reads CASSLARQGPETQYF. CDR3 sequence (DNA): TGTGCCAGCAGCTTGGCCCGACAGGGTCCCGAGACCCAGTACTTC.

This chain's CDR3 is CASSPDRGSYEQYF. DNA of the CDR3: TGCGCCAGCAGCCCCGACAGGGGGTCCTACGAGCAGTACTTC. The chain has TRBV4-3 and TRBJ2-7; 9 bases map to TRBD1. Germline CDR1 is LGHNA and CDR2 is YSLEER. The V gene end was trimmed by 4 bases and the J gene end by 1 base; junction bases not matched to a gene: 2. This CDR3 has 14 residues.

The chain is built from TRBV25-1 and TRBJ2-3; 9 bases are a match to TRBD2. The CDR3 contains 17 residues. CDR1 and CDR2 (germline): MGHDK, SYGVNS. The V segment lost 4 bases and the J segment 4 bases; nucleotides outside the gene matches: 12. CDR3 in DNA: TGTGCCAGCAGTGCCGGGGCGGGGGGGCCTCGGGCAGATACGCAGTATTTT. Its protein is CASSAGAGGPRADTQYF.

The chain is built from TRBV9 and TRBJ1-5; D is perhaps TRBD1 (6 bases). This CDR3 region has 14 residues. CDR1 and CDR2 from the germline V gene are SGDLS and YYNGEE. V lost 2 bases to trimming and J lost 4 bases, with 10 bases between them. The CDR3 here is CASSVGTGNQPQHF. The CDR3 region has the DNA TGTGCCAGCAGCGTTGGAACAGGGAATCAGCCCCAGCATTTT.

J is TRBJ2-2 and V is TRBV10-1; D call uncertain. The V end was cut by 4 bases, the J end by 3 bases, with 3 bases between. The CDR3 consists of 12 residues. Germline V gives CDR1 WNHNN, CDR2 SYGVQD (reference sequence). The CDR3, as DNA: TGCGCCAGCAGTGCCTACACCGGGGAGCTGTTTTTT. The encoded protein is CASSAYTGELFF.

This chain uses TRBV29-1 with TRBJ2-1; no clear D. The germline V and J ends were trimmed by 1 base and 2 bases, with 9 bases remaining between them. CDR1 and CDR2 (germline): SQVTM, ANQGSEA. The CDR3 extends over 14 amino acids. The CDR3 spells CSVEGGPAYNEQFF. CDR3 nucleotides: TGCAGCGTTGAAGGGGGTCCAGCCTACAATGAGCAGTTCTTC.

This clone was seen only a few times. The J gene is TRBJ1-1, the V gene TRBV23-1; tentative D call: TRBD1 (5 bases). TRBV23-1 has ORF status, its function being uncertain. The CDR3 is 14 amino acids. V shed 7 bases and J shed 3 bases, with 15 bases lying between them. CDR3 sequence reads: CASTPTGGDTEAFF. For the CDR3, the DNA is TGCGCCAGCACCCCGACCGGGGGGGACACTGAAGCTTTCTTT.

V and J are TRBV27 and TRBJ2-4; D may be TRBD2 (6 bases). This CDR3 contains 17 residues. V shed 5 bases and J shed 1 base, with 18 bases lying between them. Germline CDR1 MNHEY, CDR2 SMNVEV (reference sequence). CDR3 region: CASSQFPGVRAKNIQYF. In DNA, the CDR3 is TGTGCCAGCAGTCAATTCCCGGGGGTTAGGGCCAAAAACATTCAGTACTTC.

This clone was detected a few times. The chain has TRBV7-2 and TRBJ2-3; D unclear. With 5 bases removed from V and 5 bases from J, the gap between germline ends came to 8 bases. CDR1 and CDR2 (germline): SGHTA, FQGNSA. CDR3 size: 12 residues. This CDR3 reads CASSPRRDTQYF. For the CDR3, the DNA is TGTGCCAGCAGCCCCCGACGAGATACGCAGTATTTT. Filled out from reference TRBV7-2 and TRBJ2-3, the complete variable domain reads GAGVSQSPSNKVTEKGKDVELRCDPISGHTALYWYRQSLGQGLEFLIYFQGNSAPDKSGLPSDRFSAERTGGSVSTLTIQRTQQEDSAVYLCASSPRRDTQYFGPGTRLTVL.

The chain uses TRBV11-1 and TRBJ2-7; the D gene is possibly TRBD2 (6 bases). Germline V gene data show CDR1 as SGHAT and CDR2 as FQDESV (reference sequence). This CDR3 contains 14 residues. The V gene lost 3 bases and the J gene lost 5 bases, with 14 bases spanning the gap. CDR3 in amino acids: CASSFPGRGNEQYF. The DNA of the CDR3 is TGTGCCAGCAGCTTCCCCGGACGGGGGAACGAGCAGTACTTC. The full variable domain, in which reference TRBV11-1 and TRBJ2-7 provide the parts outside the CDR3, is EAEVAQSPRYKITEKSQAVAFWCDPISGHATLYWYRQILGQGPELLVQFQDESVVDDSQLPKDRFSAERLKGVDSTLKIQPAELGDSAMYLCASSFPGRGNEQYFGPGTRLTVT.

This chain connects TRBV13 to TRBJ2-2; no clear D gene. Per the germline V gene, CDR1 is PRHDT and CDR2 is FYEKMQ (reference sequence). CDR3 length: 14 amino acids. The germline V and J ends were trimmed by 5 bases and 2 bases, with 9 bases remaining between them. The CDR3 reads CASSLGPNTGELFF. The CDR3 coding sequence is TGTGCCAGCAGCCTGGGTCCTAACACCGGGGAGCTGTTTTTT.

This chain connects TRBV28 to TRBJ1-1; 8 bases align to TRBD1. Losses at the gene ends were 5 bases for V and 5 bases for J; bases not matched to a gene: 10. Germline CDR1 and CDR2: MDHEN and SYDVKM. This CDR3 comprises 15 residues. DNA for the CDR3: TGTGCCAGCAGTGCATCCAGGGGGCGGGGTACTGAAGCTTTCTTT. Translating gives CASSASRGRGTEAFF.

This chain joins TRBV4-3 and TRBJ2-7, with 8 bases lining up with TRBD1. J lost 1 base, V lost 4 bases, and 3 bases had no gene match. Germline V CDR1 and CDR2: LGHNA, YSLEER. The CDR3 length is 14 residues. The CDR3 sequence: CASSLGQGSYEQYF. CDR3 DNA sequence: TGCGCCAGCAGCCTTGGACAGGGTTCCTACGAGCAGTACTTC.

This chain links TRBV30 with TRBJ1-1, with 12 bases that match TRBD1. The CDR3 is 15 residues long. Per the germline V gene, CDR1 is GTSNPN and CDR2 is SVGIG (reference sequence). J was trimmed by 5 bases and V by 3 bases; bases with no gene match: 7. The DNA of the CDR3 is TGTGCCTGGAGCCTAGGGACAGGGGGCCGAACTGAAGCTTTCTTT. Its protein is CAWSLGTGGRTEAFF.

The V gene is TRBV7-2, the J gene TRBJ1-3; maybe TRBD1 (5 bases). Trimming took 2 bases from V and 2 from J, leaving 10 bases between them. Germline assignment: CDR1 SGHTA and CDR2 FQGNSA. The CDR3 is 15 residues long. The CDR3 loop reads CASSLWGSPGNTIYF. CDR3 DNA: TGTGCCAGCAGCTTATGGGGGTCCCCTGGAAACACCATATATTTT.

This chain uses TRBV2 with TRBJ2-7; possible D gene TRBD1, 5 bases. The CDR3 runs to 11 residues. CDR1 is SNHLY, CDR2 FYNNEI, per germline. V lost 5 bases and J lost 4, with 6 bases in between. CDR3 bases: TGTGCCAGCAGTACAGGTTACGAGCAGTACTTC. It is translated as CASSTGYEQYF.

The rearrangement links TRBV4-3 to TRBJ2-3, with D maybe TRBD1 (5 bases). Germline CDR1 is LGHNA and CDR2 is YSLEER. V was trimmed by 0 bases and J by 5 bases, leaving 15 bases between them. The CDR3 extends over 16 amino acids. CDR3 sequence (DNA): TGCGCCAGCAGCCAAGATGCAGGGCCTTCAGGAGATACGCAGTATTTT. It encodes CASSQDAGPSGDTQYF.

This clone occurred a few times. The CDR3 bases are TGTGCCAGCAGTACCTCCAGGGGGAGGAGCTCCTACGAGCAGTACTTC. It yields the protein CASSTSRGRSSYEQYF. The chain recombines TRBV2 with TRBJ2-7, with D possibly being TRBD1 (7 bases). Trimming removed 5 bases from V and 0 bases from J, with 17 bases in between. In germline, CDR1 is SNHLY, CDR2 FYNNEI. The CDR3 spans 16 residues.

The chain uses TRBV5-6 and TRBJ1-2, with D possibly TRBD1 on 6 matching bases. Germline V lookup: CDR1 SGHDT, CDR2 YYEEEE. The CDR3 extends over 14 amino acids. The V and J ends lost 0 bases and 4 bases respectively, with 10 bases between them. The CDR3 coding sequence is TGTGCCAGCAGCTTGGGGACAGTACCCTATGGCTACACCTTC. Protein product: CASSLGTVPYGYTF.

V is TRBV7-2 and J is TRBJ2-2, with 9 bases that match TRBD2. The germline V gene has CDR1 SGHTA and CDR2 FQGNSA. Losses at the gene ends were 3 bases for V and 2 bases for J; bases not matched to a gene: 13. The CDR3 has 19 amino acids. Written as DNA, the CDR3 is TGTGCCAGCAGCTTCAAGCGGGGGGATGGTAGAACAAACACCGGGGAGCTGTTTTTT. It translates to CASSFKRGDGRTNTGELFF. Using reference TRBV7-2 and TRBJ2-2 for the parts outside the CDR3, the full variable domain is GAGVSQSPSNKVTEKGKDVELRCDPISGHTALYWYRQSLGQGLEFLIYFQGNSAPDKSGLPSDRFSAERTGGSVSTLTIQRTQQEDSAVYLCASSFKRGDGRTNTGELFFGEGSRLTVL.

V is TRBV10-3 and J is TRBJ2-2; TRBD1 aligns across 8 bases. The CDR3 runs 17 residues. Germline V lookup: CDR1 ENHRY, CDR2 SYGVKD. V trimming: 0 bases; J trimming: 4 bases; junction bases outside the gene matches: 7. CDR3 bases: TGTGCCATCAGTGAGTCGCACCAGGGGGCGGGCACCGGGGAGCTGTTTTTT. Its protein is CAISESHQGAGTGELFF.

The V call is TRBV14, the J call TRBJ2-2, with D possibly TRBD1 on 6 matching bases. The CDR3 totals 16 residues. V was trimmed by 0 bases and J by 0 bases, leaving 8 bases between them. Germline CDR1 and CDR2: SGHDN and FVKESK. CDR3 bases: TGTGCCAGCAGCCAAGAGGCAGGGGCGAACACCGGGGAGCTGTTTTTT. Its translation is CASSQEAGANTGELFF. Full variable domain (outside the CDR3, taken from reference TRBV14 and TRBJ2-2): EAGVTQFPSHSVIEKGQTVTLRCDPISGHDNLYWYRRVMGKEIKFLLHFVKESKQDESGMPNNRFLAERTGGTYSTLKVQPAELEDSGVYFCASSQEAGANTGELFFGEGSRLTVL.

The chain couples TRBV5-6 to TRBJ2-2; 8 nucleotides align to TRBD1. This CDR3 region has 16 residues. CDR1 and CDR2 from the germline V gene are SGHDT and YYEEEE. The V and J ends lost 0 bases and 5 bases, in that order; junction bases with no gene match: 6. The CDR3 protein is CASSLGQGSLTGELFF. The CDR3 coding sequence is TGTGCCAGCAGCTTGGGACAGGGGAGTCTGACCGGGGAGCTGTTTTTT.